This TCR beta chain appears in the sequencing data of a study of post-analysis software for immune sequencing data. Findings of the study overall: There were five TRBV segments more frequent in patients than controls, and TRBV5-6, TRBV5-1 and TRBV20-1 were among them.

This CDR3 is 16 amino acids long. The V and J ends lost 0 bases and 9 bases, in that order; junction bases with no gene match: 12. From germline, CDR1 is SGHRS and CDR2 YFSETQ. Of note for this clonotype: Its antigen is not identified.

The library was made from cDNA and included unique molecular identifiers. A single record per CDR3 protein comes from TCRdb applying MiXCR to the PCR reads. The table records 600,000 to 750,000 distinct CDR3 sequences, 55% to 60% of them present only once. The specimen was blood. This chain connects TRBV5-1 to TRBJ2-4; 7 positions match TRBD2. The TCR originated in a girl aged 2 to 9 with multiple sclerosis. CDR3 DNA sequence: TGCGCCAGCAGCTTGGGGACGGGAGGCAGCGGTAGCATTCAGTACTTC. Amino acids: CASSLGTGGSGSIQYF.